In its sample, the clone carrying this TCR beta chain was seen many times. The V end lost 4 bases, the J end lost 0 bases, and 10 bases lay between the germline ends. Germline CDR1 and CDR2: LGHDT and YNNKEL (reference sequence). The CDR3 covers 15 residues. TCRdb redid the calling of the 5' RACE reads with MiXCR, one entry per CDR3 protein. The repertoire holds roughly 120,000 distinct CDR3 sequences, with 8.4% as singletons. The data are from a study of T cells after yellow fever vaccination. The V and J genes are TRBV3-1 and TRBJ2-1; D not certain. The TCR comes from a man under 40 who received the YFV17D yellow fever vaccine. The material was CD8+ T cells sorted from PBMCs, obtained 45 days after the yellow fever booster vaccination. The CDR3 DNA is TGTGCCAGCAGCCCGTGGCCGAGCTCCTACAATGAGCAGTTCTTC. It is translated as CASSPWPSSYNEQFF.